This is a list of T cell receptor beta chains from one sample in a study of Ad26.COV2.S vaccination and SARS-CoV-2 variants. Sequenced by immunoSEQ multiplex PCR; TCRdb stores in-frame clones only, minus some. The sample carries around 320,000 clones, about 82% recorded once. The material was peripheral blood, obtained in a trial of Ad26.COV2.S vaccine versus placebo. The receptors shown here come from a person aged 18-60 years who received the Ad26.COV2.S COVID-19 vaccine or a placebo. Both conserved end residues are part of each CDR3. The D gene is left open where the match is weak. Expanded clones get a size class; other rows say once, few or many, or leave the size out.

>TRBV2|few|TRBJ1-2|TRBD1
CASRSGTGYYGYTF
TGTGCCAGCAGGTCCGGGACAGGGTACTATGGCTACACCTTC
>TRBV2|few|TRBJ1-1|-
CASSDVWVNTEAFF
TGTGCCAGCAGTGACGTCTGGGTCAACACTGAAGCTTTCTTT
>TRBV27|-|TRBJ1-4|-
CASSPTGIGKLFF
TGTGCCAGCAGCCCTACAGGAATCGGAAAACTGTTTTTT
>TRBV3-1/TRBV3-2|-|TRBJ2-5|-
CASSGGYQETQYF
TGTGCCAGCAGCGGGGGGTACCAAGAGACCCAGTACTTC
>TRBV6-5|-|TRBJ2-7|-
CASSYRGNKVRYEQYF
TGTGCCAGCAGTTACCGGGGAAACAAGGTAAGATACGAGCAGTACTTC
>TRBV9|-|TRBJ1-1|TRBD1
CASSVGPTGTSEAFF
TGTGCCAGCAGCGTAGGACCGACAGGGACAAGTGAAGCTTTCTTT
>TRBV18|-|TRBJ2-5|TRBD2
CASSPRLAQETQYF
TGTGCCAGCTCACCCCGACTAGCCCAAGAGACCCAGTACTTC
>TRBV27|-|TRBJ2-1|TRBD2
CASSLSSGIVNEQFF
TGTGCCAGCAGTTTATCTAGCGGGATTGTCAATGAGCAGTTCTTC
>TRBV28|-|TRBJ2-7|TRBD1
CASSLGTGATYEQYF
TGTGCCAGCAGTTTGGGGACAGGGGCAACATACGAGCAGTACTTC
>TRBV27|once|TRBJ2-7|TRBD2
CASSPTGRGAYEQYF
TGTGCCAGCAGTCCAACGGGGCGGGGGGCCTACGAGCAGTACTTC
>TRBV11-2|-|TRBJ1-4|-
CASSFEPSTGEKLFF
TGTGCCAGCAGCTTTGAACCCTCTACAGGTGAAAAACTGTTTTTT
>TRBV28|-|TRBJ2-7|TRBD2
CASSLLSGGAVYEQYF
TGTGCCAGCAGTTTATTGAGCGGGGGGGCTGTGTACGAGCAGTACTTC
>TRBV5-1|-|TRBJ1-5|-
CASSLEGNVNQPQHF
TGCGCCAGCAGCTTGGAAGGGAACGTGAATCAGCCCCAGCATTTT
>TRBV5-6|-|TRBJ1-2|-
CASSLPSNYGYTF
TGTGCCAGCAGCTTGCCGTCTAACTATGGCTACACCTTC
>TRBV10-3|-|TRBJ2-3|TRBD2
CAISGGTKTDTQYF
TGTGCCATCTCGGGAGGCACCAAGACAGATACGCAGTATTTT
>TRBV6-5|-|TRBJ2-1|-
CASSLGNEQFF
TGTGCCAGCAGTTTGGGCAATGAGCAGTTCTTC
>TRBV28|once|TRBJ2-7|-
CASSVTVFSYEQYF
TGTGCCAGCAGTGTAACAGTGTTCTCCTACGAGCAGTACTTC
>TRBV5-1|-|TRBJ2-4|TRBD1
CASSPGTGIAKNIQYF
TGCGCCAGCAGCCCTGGGACAGGGATAGCCAAAAACATTCAGTACTTC